These 9 T cell receptor beta chains came from one sample sequenced in a study of regulatory T cells in long-lasting Graves disease. Time point noted: newly diagnosed GD, antithyroid drugs for less than 3 months. PBMC RNA served as the TCR library source. Arm-PCR with iRepertoire HTBI primers amplified the CDR3 regions for these TCR beta libraries. In TCRdb, the multiplex PCR reads were re-called with MiXCR into one record per CDR3 protein. The sample has approximately 440,000 distinct CDR3 sequences, around 16% seen once. These data were likewise used in another study, on T cells in Graves' hyperthyroidism and ophthalmopathy.

Source: peripheral blood mononuclear cells (PBMCs), taken at new diagnosis, from a patient treated with antithyroid drugs. These receptor sequences come from a man aged 35 to 55 with Graves disease.

The chain recombines TRBV7-9 with TRBJ2-5, with a weak D call TRBD2 (5 bases). Trimming shortened V by 5 bases and J by 7 bases, and 14 bases separated the two germline ends. Germline V gene sequence: CDR1 SEHNR, CDR2 FQNEAQ (reference sequence). The CDR3 is made up of 13 amino acids. CDR3 bases: TGTGCCAGCAGCCGTCCGGGGTCTAGGACCCAGTACTTC. Translation: CASSRPGSRTQYF. The complete variable domain, with remaining parts taken from reference TRBV7-9 and TRBJ2-5, reads DTGVSQNPRHKITKRGQNVTFRCDPISEHNRLYWYRQTLGQGPEFLTYFQNEAQLEKSRLLSDRFSAERPKGSFSTLEIQRTEQGDSAMYLCASSRPGSRTQYFGPGTRLLVL.

This clonotype was counted many times. The chain links TRBV7-3 to TRBJ2-7; tentatively, D is TRBD1 (6 bases). This CDR3 has 13 amino acids. Germline V CDR1 and CDR2: SGHTA, FQGTGA. The V end lost 4 bases, the J end lost 5 bases, and 12 bases lay between the germline ends. CDR3 nucleotide sequence: TGTGCCAGCAGCTCAATACAGGGAAACGAGCAGTACTTC. As protein: CASSSIQGNEQYF.

In this sample, this clonotype turned up many times. The V gene is TRBV6-2 or TRBV6-3, the J gene TRBJ2-2; D uncertain. Trimming took off 2 bases at V and 6 bases at J, with 4 bases between the two ends. In germline, CDR1 is MNHEY, CDR2 SVGEGT. CDR3 length: 12 amino acids. CDR3 DNA sequence: TGTGCCAGCAGTTACACATCCGGGGAGCTGTTTTTT. Amino acids: CASSYTSGELFF.

This clonotype was observed many times. Its ends do not fully match the called genes, so a read error is possible. The rearrangement joins TRBV29-1 to TRBJ1-2; TRBD1 might be the D (5 bases). CDR1 and CDR2 from the germline V gene are SQVTM and ANQGSEA. The CDR3 contains 10 residues. The CDR3 loop is CSVDLGRLLF. The CDR3 bases are TGCAGCGTTGACTTGGGACGGCTACTCTTC.

The chain links TRBV7-6 to TRBJ1-1, with D possibly matching TRBD1 (5 bases). This CDR3 has 14 residues. V was clipped by 5 bases and J by 11 bases, with 21 bases between them. The V gene's germline CDR1 is SGHVS and CDR2 FNYEAQ. The CDR3 nucleotides are TGTGCCAGCAGCCAAGATTCCCCCAGGGACCTGGCTTTCTTT. It encodes CASSQDSPRDLAFF. Using reference TRBV7-6 and TRBJ1-1 for the parts outside the CDR3, the full variable domain is GAGVSQSPRYKVTKRGQDVALRCDPISGHVSLYWYRQALGQGPEFLTYFNYEAQQDKSGLPNDRFSAERPEGSISTLTIQRTEQRDSAMYRCASSQDSPRDLAFFGQGTRLTVV.

This clonotype was counted many times. The CDR3 region has the DNA TGTGCCAGCAGCTTCCCAGGGGTACGGACTGAAGCTTTCTTT. Its protein is CASSFPGVRTEAFF. The genes are TRBV7-9 and TRBJ1-1; the D gene is possibly TRBD1 (6 bases). Germline CDR1 reads SEHNR; CDR2 reads FQNEAQ (reference sequence). V gave up 3 bases and J gave up 5 bases, with 13 bases separating them. The CDR3 extends over 14 amino acids.

In its sample, this clonotype was seen many times. J is TRBJ2-2 and V is TRBV7-9; 8 bases align to TRBD2. CDR3 length equals 15 residues. Germline V gene lookup returns CDR1 SEHNR and CDR2 FQNEAQ (reference sequence). With V trimmed by 2 bases and J by 4 bases, 3 bases remained unmatched. CDR3 nucleotide sequence: TGTGCCAGCAGCTTAAGCGGGAGTCGCACCGGGGAGCTGTTTTTT. Protein: CASSLSGSRTGELFF.

Note on this clonotype: This sequence may be a read error, since a much larger clone differs from it by one base. The gene calls are TRBV6-2 or TRBV6-3 and TRBJ2-3; TRBD2 matches 9 bases. This CDR3 contains 15 residues. The germline V gene has CDR1 MNHEY and CDR2 SVGEGT. CDR3 bases: TGTGCCAGCAGTTACTCGGCTAGCGGGATCGATACGCGGTATTTT. Residues: CASSYSASGIDTRYF.

The J gene is TRBJ2-1, the V gene TRBV24-1; 7 nucleotides match TRBD1. The junction had 13 bases not matched to a gene; V was cut back by 5 bases and J by 4 bases. The CDR3 is 17 amino acids. Per the germline V gene, CDR1 is KGHDR and CDR2 is SFDVKD. The CDR3 coding sequence is TGTGCCACCAGTGCGTCTACAGGGGTTCTTGGTTACAATGAGCAGTTCTTC. It is translated as CATSASTGVLGYNEQFF.